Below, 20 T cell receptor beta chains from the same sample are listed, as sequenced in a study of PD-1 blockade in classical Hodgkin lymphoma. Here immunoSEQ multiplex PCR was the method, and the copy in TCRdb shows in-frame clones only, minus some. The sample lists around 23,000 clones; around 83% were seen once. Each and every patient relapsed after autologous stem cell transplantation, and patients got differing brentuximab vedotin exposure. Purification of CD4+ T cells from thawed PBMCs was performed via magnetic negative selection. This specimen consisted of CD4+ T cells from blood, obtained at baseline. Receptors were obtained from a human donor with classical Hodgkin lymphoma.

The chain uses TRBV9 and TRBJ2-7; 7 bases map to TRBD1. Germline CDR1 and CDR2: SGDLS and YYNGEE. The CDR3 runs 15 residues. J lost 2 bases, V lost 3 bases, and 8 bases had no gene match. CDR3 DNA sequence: TGTGCCAGCAGCGCATCACAGGGGCCAACCTACGAGCAGTACTTC. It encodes CASSASQGPTYEQYF.

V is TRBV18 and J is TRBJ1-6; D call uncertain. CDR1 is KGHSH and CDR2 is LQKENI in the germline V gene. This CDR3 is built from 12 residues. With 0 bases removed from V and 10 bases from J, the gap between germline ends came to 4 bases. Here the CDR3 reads CASSPPDSPLHF. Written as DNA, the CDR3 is TGTGCCAGCTCACCACCGGACTCACCCCTCCACTTT.

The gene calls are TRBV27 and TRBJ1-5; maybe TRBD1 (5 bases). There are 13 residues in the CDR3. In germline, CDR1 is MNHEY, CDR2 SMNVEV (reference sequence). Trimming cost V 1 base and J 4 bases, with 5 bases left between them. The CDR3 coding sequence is TGTGCCAGCAGTTTATACAGGAATCAGCCCCAGCATTTT. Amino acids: CASSLYRNQPQHF.

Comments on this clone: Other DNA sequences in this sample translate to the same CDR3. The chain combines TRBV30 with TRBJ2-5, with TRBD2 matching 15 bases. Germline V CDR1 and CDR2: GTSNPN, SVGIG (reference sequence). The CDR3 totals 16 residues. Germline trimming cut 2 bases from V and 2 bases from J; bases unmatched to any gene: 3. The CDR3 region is CAWSLGLAGGQETQYF. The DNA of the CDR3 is TGTGCCTGGAGTCTTGGACTAGCGGGGGGGCAAGAGACCCAGTACTTC. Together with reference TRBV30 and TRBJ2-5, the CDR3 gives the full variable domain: SQTIHQWPATLVQPVGSPLSLECTVEGTSNPNLYWYRQAAGRGLQLLFYSVGIGQISSEVPQNLSASRPQDRQFILSSKKLLLSDSGFYLCAWSLGLAGGQETQYFGPGTRLLVL.

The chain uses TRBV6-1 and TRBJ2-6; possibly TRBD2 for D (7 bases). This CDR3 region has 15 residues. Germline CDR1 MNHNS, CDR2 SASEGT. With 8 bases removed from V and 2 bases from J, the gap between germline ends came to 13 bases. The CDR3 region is CASLKGGAGANVLTF. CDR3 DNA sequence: TGTGCCAGCCTGAAGGGGGGGGCTGGGGCCAACGTCCTGACTTTC.

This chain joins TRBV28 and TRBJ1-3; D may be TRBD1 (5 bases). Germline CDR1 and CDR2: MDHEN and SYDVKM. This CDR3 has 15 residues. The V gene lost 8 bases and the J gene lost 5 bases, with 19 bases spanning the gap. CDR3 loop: CASLGGTPQRNTIYF. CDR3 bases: TGTGCCAGCCTCGGCGGGACCCCTCAAAGAAACACCATATATTTT.

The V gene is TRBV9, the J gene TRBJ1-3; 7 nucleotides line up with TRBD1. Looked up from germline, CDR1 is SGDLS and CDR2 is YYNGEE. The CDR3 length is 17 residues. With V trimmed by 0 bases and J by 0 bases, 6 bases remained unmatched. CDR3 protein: CASSVAGGQVSGNTIYF. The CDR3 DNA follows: TGTGCCAGCAGCGTAGCTGGTGGACAGGTCTCTGGAAACACCATATATTTT.

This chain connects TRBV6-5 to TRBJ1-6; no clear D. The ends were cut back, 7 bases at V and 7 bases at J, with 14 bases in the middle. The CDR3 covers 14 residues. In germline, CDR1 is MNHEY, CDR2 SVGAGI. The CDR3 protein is CASKHEQENSPLHF. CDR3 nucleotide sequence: TGTGCCAGCAAGCACGAGCAGGAAAATTCACCCCTCCACTTT.

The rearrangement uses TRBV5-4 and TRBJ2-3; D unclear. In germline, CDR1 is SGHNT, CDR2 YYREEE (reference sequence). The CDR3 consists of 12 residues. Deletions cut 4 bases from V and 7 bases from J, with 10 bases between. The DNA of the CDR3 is TGTGCCAGCAGCGATACAGCAAATACGCAGTATTTT. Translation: CASSDTANTQYF.

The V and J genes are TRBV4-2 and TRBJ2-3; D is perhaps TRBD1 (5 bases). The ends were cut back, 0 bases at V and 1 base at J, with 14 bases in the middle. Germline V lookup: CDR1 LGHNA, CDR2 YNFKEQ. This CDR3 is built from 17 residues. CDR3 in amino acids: CASSQEATGYRTDTQYF. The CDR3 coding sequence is TGTGCCAGCAGCCAAGAGGCCACAGGATACCGCACAGATACGCAGTATTTT.

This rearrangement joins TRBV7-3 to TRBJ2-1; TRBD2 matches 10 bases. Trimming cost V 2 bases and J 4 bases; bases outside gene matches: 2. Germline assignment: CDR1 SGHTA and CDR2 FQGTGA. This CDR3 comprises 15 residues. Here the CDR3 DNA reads TGTGCCAGCAGCTTATCTAGCGGGGGTTACAATGAGCAGTTCTTC. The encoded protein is CASSLSSGGYNEQFF.

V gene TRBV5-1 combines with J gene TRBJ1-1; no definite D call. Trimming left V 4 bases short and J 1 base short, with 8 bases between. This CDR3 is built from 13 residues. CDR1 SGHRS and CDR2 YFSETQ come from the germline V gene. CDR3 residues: CASSGQENTEAFF. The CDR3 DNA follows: TGCGCCAGCAGCGGGCAGGAGAACACTGAAGCTTTCTTT. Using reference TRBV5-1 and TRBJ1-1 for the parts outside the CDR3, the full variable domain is KAGVTQTPRYLIKTRGQQVTLSCSPISGHRSVSWYQQTPGQGLQFLFEYFSETQRNKGNFPGRFSGRQFSNSRSEMNVSTLELGDSALYLCASSGQENTEAFFGQGTRLTVV.

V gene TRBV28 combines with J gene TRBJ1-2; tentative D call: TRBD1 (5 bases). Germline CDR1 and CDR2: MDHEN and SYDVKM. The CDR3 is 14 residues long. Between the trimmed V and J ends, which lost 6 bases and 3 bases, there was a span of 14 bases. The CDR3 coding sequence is TGTGCCAGCAGGGGGAGCCGAGGGGACTATGGCTACACCTTC. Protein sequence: CASRGSRGDYGYTF.

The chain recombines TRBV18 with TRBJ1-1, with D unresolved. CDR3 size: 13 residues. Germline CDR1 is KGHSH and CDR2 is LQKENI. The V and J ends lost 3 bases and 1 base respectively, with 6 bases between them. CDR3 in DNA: TGTGCCAGCTCACCTTCGCAGAACACTGAAGCTTTCTTT. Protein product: CASSPSQNTEAFF.

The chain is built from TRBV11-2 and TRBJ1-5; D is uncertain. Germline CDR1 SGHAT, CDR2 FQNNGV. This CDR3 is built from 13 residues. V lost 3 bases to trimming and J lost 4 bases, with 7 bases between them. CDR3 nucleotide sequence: TGTGCCAGCAGCTTCAACGGGAATCAGCCCCAGCATTTT. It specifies CASSFNGNQPQHF.

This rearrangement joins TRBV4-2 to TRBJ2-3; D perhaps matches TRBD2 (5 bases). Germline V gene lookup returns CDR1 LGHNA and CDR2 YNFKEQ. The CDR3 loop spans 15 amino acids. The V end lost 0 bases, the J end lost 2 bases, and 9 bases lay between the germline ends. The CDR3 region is CASSQDDYLTDTQYF. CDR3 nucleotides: TGTGCCAGCAGCCAAGATGACTACCTCACAGATACGCAGTATTTT.

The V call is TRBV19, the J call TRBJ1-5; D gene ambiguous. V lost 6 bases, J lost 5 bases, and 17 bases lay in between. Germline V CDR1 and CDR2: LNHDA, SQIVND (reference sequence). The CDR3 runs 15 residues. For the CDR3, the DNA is TGTGCCAGTAGACCCAAACAGTATAGGGATCAGCCCCAGCATTTT. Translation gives CASRPKQYRDQPQHF.

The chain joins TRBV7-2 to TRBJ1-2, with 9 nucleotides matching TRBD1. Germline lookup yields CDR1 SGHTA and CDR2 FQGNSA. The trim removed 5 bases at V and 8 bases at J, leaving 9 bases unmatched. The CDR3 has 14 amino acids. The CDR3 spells CASSPPGQGLGYTF. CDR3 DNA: TGTGCCAGCAGCCCCCCGGGACAGGGCCTAGGCTACACCTTC.

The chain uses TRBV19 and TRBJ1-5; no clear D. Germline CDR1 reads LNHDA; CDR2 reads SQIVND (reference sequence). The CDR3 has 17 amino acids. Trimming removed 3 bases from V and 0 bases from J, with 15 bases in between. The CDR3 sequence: CASSIGADSYSNQPQHF. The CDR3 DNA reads TGTGCCAGTAGTATTGGCGCAGATTCTTATAGCAATCAGCCCCAGCATTTT.

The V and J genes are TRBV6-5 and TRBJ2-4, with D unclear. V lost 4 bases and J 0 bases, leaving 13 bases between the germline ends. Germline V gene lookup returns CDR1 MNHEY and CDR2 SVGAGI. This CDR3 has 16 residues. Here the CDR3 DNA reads TGTGCCAGCAGTTCCCCCCGGAGCGTAGCCAAAAACATTCAGTACTTC. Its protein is CASSSPRSVAKNIQYF.